Below are 27 T cell receptor beta chains sequenced from a single sample in a study of beta chain features in type 1 diabetes. Reverse transcribing all isolated RNA meant expressed TCRB transcripts were sequenced. Measured with immunoSEQ multiplex PCR; TCRdb has only the in-frame clones, and not every one. Of roughly 140,000 clones listed, 11% are singletons. The sequenced sample was central memory CD4+ T cells from blood. The receptors were gathered from a man aged 18 to 30 in good health.

This clone was counted only a few times. The chain combines TRBV6-5 with TRBJ2-6; D not certain. V lost 4 bases to trimming and J lost 0 bases, with 1 base between them. The CDR3 loop spans 13 amino acids. The germline CDR1 and CDR2 sequences are MNHEY and SVGAGI. CDR3 in DNA: TGTGCCAGCAGTTTCTCTGGGGCCAACGTCCTGACTTTC. It translates to CASSFSGANVLTF.

The V call is TRBV9, the J call TRBJ1-1; D unclear. The germline gives CDR1 SGDLS, CDR2 YYNGEE. CDR3 size: 15 residues. Trimming stripped 3 bases from V and 0 bases from J, with 12 bases between. In nucleotides, the CDR3 is TGTGCCAGCAGCGAACTTGAATACATGAACACTGAAGCTTTCTTT. Protein sequence: CASSELEYMNTEAFF.

CDR3 protein: CASSLVGGTDTQYF. CDR3 nucleotide sequence: TGTGCCAGTAGTCTCGTTGGGGGTACAGATACGCAGTATTTT. The chain has TRBV19 and TRBJ2-3; D tentatively reads TRBD1 or TRBD2 (5 bases each). The CDR3 length is 14 residues. V was pared by 5 bases and J by 3 bases, with 12 bases between. The germline V gene encodes CDR1 LNHDA and CDR2 SQIVND (reference sequence).

In regard to this clone: The same CDR3 arises from other DNA sequences in this sample as well. J is TRBJ1-1 and V is TRBV11-2; tentative D call: TRBD1 (6 bases). Germline-derived CDR1 and CDR2 are SGHAT and FQNNGV. This CDR3 comprises 15 residues. Trimming shortened V by 5 bases and J by 0 bases, and 13 bases separated the two germline ends. Here the CDR3 reads CASSPQGRMNTEAFF. The DNA for the CDR3 is TGTGCCAGCAGCCCACAGGGTCGCATGAACACTGAAGCTTTCTTT.

This clone was counted a few times. CDR3 sequence (DNA): TGTGCCAGCAGAGACCGGGGGGCCATATCCTACGAGCAGTACTTC. Protein product: CASRDRGAISYEQYF. This rearrangement joins TRBV7-2 to TRBJ2-7, with D maybe TRBD2 (7 bases). The V end lost 6 bases, the J end lost 1 base, and 16 bases lay between the germline ends. Germline V gene sequence: CDR1 SGHTA, CDR2 FQGNSA. CDR3 length equals 15 residues.

The rearrangement uses TRBV6-1 and TRBJ1-5; D is uncertain. V lost 0 bases and J 2 bases, leaving 11 bases between the germline ends. Germline V lookup: CDR1 MNHNS, CDR2 SASEGT. The CDR3 is made up of 16 amino acids. The DNA for the CDR3 is TGTGCCAGCAGTGAAGCGGAGGCAGTGCGCAATCAGCCCCAGCATTTT. This translates into CASSEAEAVRNQPQHF.

This clone was counted only a few times. The rearrangement links TRBV4-3 to TRBJ1-6, with D unclear. V dropped 0 bases and J dropped 6 bases, with 9 bases sitting between them. CDR1 and CDR2 from the germline V gene are LGHNA and YSLEER. CDR3 length equals 15 residues. For the CDR3, the DNA is TGCGCCAGCAGCCAAGATCTAAACAGTAATTCACCCCTCCACTTT. Its translation: CASSQDLNSNSPLHF.

This clone appeared a few times. This chain links TRBV6-5 with TRBJ2-2; D possibly corresponds to TRBD1 (6 bases). Germline CDR1 reads MNHEY; CDR2 reads SVGAGI. The length of the CDR3 is 15 residues. V lost 5 bases to trimming and J lost 0 bases, with 10 bases between them. CDR3 loop: CASSHWTANTGELFF. CDR3 bases: TGTGCCAGCAGTCATTGGACAGCGAACACCGGGGAGCTGTTTTTT.

This clone was found many times. The chain has TRBV5-1 and TRBJ2-3; no clear D gene. Germline V gene data show CDR1 as SGHRS and CDR2 as YFSETQ. V shed 2 bases and J shed 6 bases, with 4 bases lying between them. The CDR3 contains 11 residues. DNA for the CDR3: TGCGCCAGCAGCTTTGAGGATACGCAGTATTTT. This encodes CASSFEDTQYF.

The chain has TRBV28 and TRBJ2-4; 8 bases map to TRBD1. This CDR3 region has 15 residues. The V gene's germline CDR1 is MDHEN and CDR2 SYDVKM. V lost 5 bases, J lost 7 bases, and 10 bases stayed unmatched. The CDR3 DNA reads as TGTGCCAGCAGTCCTGGACAGGGTGGGCGGAACATTCAGTACTTC. It codes for CASSPGQGGRNIQYF. Filled out from reference TRBV28 and TRBJ2-4, the complete variable domain reads DVKVTQSSRYLVKRTGEKVFLECVQDMDHENMFWYRQDPGLGLRLIYFSYDVKMKEKGDIPEGYSVSREKKERFSLILESASTNQTSMYLCASSPGQGGRNIQYFGAGTRLSVL.

A few counts support this clone. Possible read error: a much larger clone is one base away. This chain uses TRBV4-2 with TRBJ2-1, with 9 bases identical to TRBD2. Trimming removed 0 bases from V and 6 bases from J; junction bases left unmatched: 12. This CDR3 has 18 amino acids. The V gene's germline CDR1 is LGHNA and CDR2 YNFKEQ. CDR3 loop: CASSQEGRAAGGLNEQFF. The CDR3 DNA reads as TGTGCCAGCAGCCAAGAAGGAAGGGCAGCGGGGGGCCTCAATGAGCAGTTCTTC.

The chain carries TRBV5-1 and TRBJ2-3; D ambiguous. In germline, CDR1 is SGHRS, CDR2 YFSETQ. V lost 4 bases and J 0 bases, leaving 12 bases between the germline ends. The CDR3 is 15 amino acids. Here the CDR3 reads CASSPGGVSTDTQYF. Written as DNA, the CDR3 is TGCGCCAGCAGCCCCGGTGGGGTGAGCACAGATACGCAGTATTTT.

This clone was seen a few times. The CDR3 reads CASSVTGDSYGYTF. As DNA, the CDR3 is TGTGCCAGCAGCGTAACAGGGGATAGCTATGGCTACACCTTC. The V call is TRBV9, the J call TRBJ1-2; 7 nucleotides align to TRBD1. The J segment lost 4 bases and the V segment lost 1 base, leaving 4 bases of the junction unmatched. Looked up from germline, CDR1 is SGDLS and CDR2 is YYNGEE. The CDR3 is 14 amino acids. Full variable domain (missing parts from reference TRBV9 and TRBJ1-2): DSGVTQTPKHLITATGQRVTLRCSPRSGDLSVYWYQQSLDQGLQFLIQYYNGEERAKGNILERFSAQQFPDLHSELNLSSLELGDSALYFCASSVTGDSYGYTFGSGTRLTVV.

V and J are TRBV10-3 and TRBJ2-3; D remains ambiguous. V was cut by 4 bases and J by 2 bases, with 10 bases left in between. Germline assignment: CDR1 ENHRY and CDR2 SYGVKD. The CDR3 totals 14 residues. The CDR3 here is CAISVVADTDTQYF. CDR3 nucleotide sequence: TGTGCCATCAGTGTAGTTGCGGACACAGATACGCAGTATTTT.

Here the CDR3 reads CASSGQGLNTEAFF. The DNA of the CDR3 is TGTGCCAGCAGTGGACAGGGGCTGAACACTGAAGCTTTCTTT. V usage is TRBV6-5 and J usage is TRBJ1-1; the match to TRBD1 covers 9 bases. The CDR3 covers 14 residues. Trimming cost V 5 bases and J 0 bases; bases outside gene matches: 1. Looked up from germline, CDR1 is MNHEY and CDR2 is SVGAGI.

This sequence joins TRBV6-5 and TRBJ1-5; D unclear. The length of the CDR3 is 15 residues. Trimming removed 0 bases at V and 5 bases at J, with 11 bases between. The germline CDR1 and CDR2 sequences are MNHEY and SVGAGI. DNA of the CDR3: TGTGCCAGCAGTTACTCCTCATCACTCGATCAGCCCCAGCATTTT. Protein: CASSYSSSLDQPQHF.

This clone was seen only a few times. The chain uses TRBV2 and TRBJ2-3; TRBD1 might be the D (6 bases). Germline CDR1 reads SNHLY; CDR2 reads FYNNEI. V gave up 4 bases and J gave up 2 bases, with 19 bases separating them. The CDR3 totals 17 residues. This CDR3 reads CASSGGKTTGSTDTQYF. For the CDR3, the DNA is TGTGCCAGCAGTGGGGGCAAGACTACAGGGTCCACAGATACGCAGTATTTT. The full variable domain, rest sourced from reference TRBV2 and TRBJ2-3, is EPEVTQTPSHQVTQMGQEVILRCVPISNHLYFYWYRQILGQKVEFLVSFYNNEISEKSEIFDDQFSVERPDGSNFTLKIRSTKLEDSAMYFCASSGGKTTGSTDTQYFGPGTRLTVL.

This clone was observed a few times. The gene calls are TRBV28 and TRBJ1-6, with a weak D call TRBD1 (6 bases). This CDR3 is built from 15 residues. CDR1 and CDR2 from the germline V gene are MDHEN and SYDVKM. The V gene lost 3 bases and the J gene lost 7 bases, with 13 bases spanning the gap. The CDR3: CASSLGRTGNSPLHF. CDR3 coding DNA: TGTGCCAGCAGTTTGGGGCGTACAGGGAATTCACCCCTCCACTTT.

J is TRBJ2-2 and V is TRBV9; D perhaps matches TRBD2 (5 bases). CDR3 length equals 14 residues. The V gene lost 4 bases and the J gene lost 5 bases, with 12 bases spanning the gap. Germline loops: CDR1 SGDLS, CDR2 YYNGEE. The CDR3 spells CASSSNPGTGELFF. The CDR3, as DNA: TGTGCCAGCAGCTCTAACCCGGGGACCGGGGAGCTGTTTTTT.

This clone was found a few times. CDR3 region: CASSLTSPSTDTQYF. The CDR3 nucleotides are TGTGCCAGCAGTTTGACTAGCCCTAGCACAGATACGCAGTATTTT. The chain employs TRBV28 and TRBJ2-3; 7 bases match TRBD2. In germline, CDR1 is MDHEN, CDR2 SYDVKM. The CDR3 is 15 residues long. V trimming: 3 bases; J trimming: 0 bases; junction bases outside the gene matches: 3.

This clone showed up just a few times. The chain recombines TRBV5-1 with TRBJ2-5; a possible D gene is TRBD2 (6 bases). This CDR3 is built from 15 residues. The V end was cut by 1 base, the J end by 5 bases, with 15 bases between. CDR1 is SGHRS and CDR2 is YFSETQ in the germline V gene. For the CDR3, the DNA is TGCGCCAGCAGCTTGATGTCTAGCGCGGGGGAGACCCAGTACTTC. Protein sequence: CASSLMSSAGETQYF.

In its sample, this clone was seen a few times. The CDR3 reads CAVTGLGSSYEQYF. The DNA for the CDR3 is TGTGCCGTGACAGGTTTGGGAAGCTCCTACGAGCAGTACTTC. This sequence joins TRBV10-3 and TRBJ2-7; possibly TRBD1 for D (6 bases). The CDR3 sequence is 14 residues long. Germline loops: CDR1 ENHRY, CDR2 SYGVKD. Trimming left V 11 bases short and J 0 bases short, with 17 bases between.

This clone was seen a handful of times. V gene TRBV5-4 combines with J gene TRBJ2-5; D uncertain. Trimming left V 1 base short and J 1 base short, with 8 bases between. CDR3 size: 14 residues. The germline gives CDR1 SGHNT, CDR2 YYREEE (reference sequence). The CDR3 is CASSLSLGQETQYF. The DNA for the CDR3 is TGTGCCAGCAGCTTGTCACTGGGCCAAGAGACCCAGTACTTC.

The chain carries TRBV5-4 and TRBJ2-6; D not resolved. This CDR3 comprises 15 residues. V was trimmed by 4 bases and J by 2 bases, leaving 10 bases between them. Germline V CDR1 and CDR2: SGHNT, YYREEE (reference sequence). Here the CDR3 DNA reads TGTGCCAGCAGCCCCAACAGAGCTGGGGCCAACGTCCTGACTTTC. It is translated as CASSPNRAGANVLTF.

J is TRBJ1-2 and V is TRBV14, with 9 positions matching TRBD1. This CDR3 contains 13 residues. Germline V gene sequence: CDR1 SGHDN, CDR2 FVKESK. The V gene end was trimmed by 3 bases and the J gene end by 8 bases; junction bases not matched to a gene: 4. In nucleotides, the CDR3 is TGTGCCAGCAGCCAGGACAGGGGTGGAGGCTACACCTTC. It is translated as CASSQDRGGGYTF.

The chain couples TRBV27 to TRBJ2-7; the match to TRBD1 covers 7 bases. The trim removed 4 bases at V and 2 bases at J, leaving 14 bases unmatched. Germline values: CDR1 MNHEY, CDR2 SMNVEV (reference sequence). This CDR3 comprises 17 residues. CDR3 sequence (DNA): TGTGCCAGCAGTTCCTGGGCCCGGGACAGCCTCGCCTACGAGCAGTACTTC. It codes for CASSSWARDSLAYEQYF.

This clone was recorded a few times. This chain connects TRBV4-2 to TRBJ1-1; D is perhaps TRBD1 (6 bases). Germline lookup yields CDR1 LGHNA and CDR2 YNFKEQ. The V end lost 4 bases, the J end lost 7 bases, and 10 bases lay between the germline ends. This CDR3 has 12 residues. CDR3 region: CASSLQGVEAFF. CDR3 nucleotide sequence: TGTGCCAGCAGCCTACAGGGAGTTGAAGCTTTCTTT.